This T cell receptor beta chain was sequenced in a study of graft-versus-host responses after intestinal transplantation. Background on the study: Anti-thymocyte globulin induction was given to all recipients, followed by tacrolimus and steroids for about 3 years.

Sequencing used immunoSEQ multiplex PCR; TCRdb keeps in-frame clones, though not all of them. The sample shows under 85,000 clones, roughly 88% of them seen only once. Remarks on this clone: The antigen remains unidentified.

The CDR3 spans 12 residues. V was pared by 8 bases and J by 2 bases, with 10 bases between. Per the germline V gene, CDR1 is ENHRY and CDR2 is SYGVKD. The chain couples TRBV10-3 to TRBJ2-7, with a tentative D call TRBD2 (6 bases). The clonotype comes from a human donor who received an intestinal transplant. Sequenced here: unstimulated CD8+ T cells sorted from spleen or lymph node cells, sampled before intestinal transplant. CDR3 in amino acids: CAIGGTTYEQYF. In DNA form, the CDR3 reads TGTGCCATCGGGGGGACCACCTACGAGCAGTACTTC.